This passage covers 7 T cell receptor beta chains from one sample sequenced in a study of shared clonotypes between healthy human individuals. Libraries were prepared by immunoSEQ multiplex PCR; TCRdb keeps only in-frame clonotypes and omits some of them. The data contain about 480,000 clones, 75% to 80% of them singletons. Material for sequencing was PBMCs. The receptors stem from a middle-aged woman in good health. Some clones in this sample may be carry-over from other donors' samples.

The chain links TRBV11-2 to TRBJ1-1; 12 positions agree with TRBD1. Germline lookup yields CDR1 SGHAT and CDR2 FQNNGV. Trimming took 6 bases from V and 3 from J; bases not matched to a gene: 8. The CDR3 runs 16 residues. This chain's CDR3 is CASRLPGQGAYTEAFF. The CDR3 DNA follows: TGTGCCAGCAGGCTACCGGGACAGGGGGCCTACACTGAAGCTTTCTTT.

The count of this clone is one. The chain recombines TRBV6-1 with TRBJ2-7; D is undetermined. This CDR3 region has 13 residues. Trimming stripped 1 base from V and 11 bases from J, with 15 bases between. Germline V CDR1 and CDR2: MNHNS, SASEGT. CDR3 bases: TGTGCCAGCAGTGAAGTTGCCCTGACGTGGGAGTACTTC. Translated, it gives CASSEVALTWEYF.

The chain recombines TRBV2 with TRBJ2-7; 8 bases line up with TRBD1. V dropped 5 bases and J dropped 2; count of bases not matched to a gene: 8. This CDR3 has 15 amino acids. Germline CDR1 SNHLY, CDR2 FYNNEI. CDR3 sequence reads: CASSSPGQDAYEQYF. The CDR3 DNA follows: TGTGCCAGCAGTTCTCCGGGACAGGACGCCTACGAGCAGTACTTC.

J is TRBJ2-5 and V is TRBV30; TRBD2 agrees at 8 bases. Germline CDR1 and CDR2: GTSNPN and SVGIG (reference sequence). CDR3 length: 14 residues. V shed 1 base, J shed 3 bases, and the junction held 4 bases outside the gene matches. The CDR3 bases are TGTGCCTGGAGTGAAATTAGCGGGGAAGAGACCCAGTACTTC. Its protein product is CAWSEISGEETQYF.

The rearrangement uses TRBV19 and TRBJ2-3; TRBD1 matches at 8 bases. The CDR3 totals 14 residues. Germline V gene lookup returns CDR1 LNHDA and CDR2 SQIVND (reference sequence). The J segment lost 8 bases and the V segment lost 3 bases, leaving 7 bases of the junction unmatched. CDR3 nucleotide sequence: TGTGCCAGTAGTATCCAGGGGGCTGGTGCTACGCAGTATTTT. This codes for CASSIQGAGATQYF.

V and J are TRBV11-2 and TRBJ1-3; unclear D gene. The length of the CDR3 is 13 residues. Germline V gives CDR1 SGHAT, CDR2 FQNNGV. V lost 8 bases and J 4 bases, leaving 12 bases between the germline ends. The CDR3 spells CASGGLRGNTIYF. In DNA, the CDR3 is TGTGCCAGCGGCGGACTAAGAGGAAACACCATATATTTT. Filled out from reference TRBV11-2 and TRBJ1-3, the complete variable domain reads EAGVAQSPRYKIIEKRQSVAFWCNPISGHATLYWYQQILGQGPKLLIQFQNNGVVDDSQLPKDRFSAERLKGVDSTLKIQPAKLEDSAVYLCASGGLRGNTIYFGEGSWLTVV.

The V and J genes are TRBV5-6 and TRBJ1-2; no definite D call. CDR3 size: 14 residues. V shed 2 bases and J shed 1 base, with 9 bases lying between them. The germline gives CDR1 SGHDT, CDR2 YYEEEE. CDR3 in amino acids: CASSLSSINYGYTF. CDR3 in DNA: TGTGCCAGCAGCTTATCAAGTATTAACTATGGCTACACCTTC. The full variable domain, completed using reference TRBV5-6 and TRBJ1-2, is DAGVTQSPTHLIKTRGQQVTLRCSPKSGHDTVSWYQQALGQGPQFIFQYYEEEERQRGNFPDRFSGHQFPNYSSELNVNALLLGDSALYLCASSLSSINYGYTFGSGTRLTVV.